Sequencing of this T cell receptor beta chain was carried out in a study of TIL therapy for anti-PD-1-resistant metastatic lung cancer. Sequencing used immunoSEQ v3. Survey-level samples got 1.5 million to 2.5 million read pairs; deep-level samples got roughly 4.5-6 million. Assay used: immunoSEQ multiplex PCR; TCRdb lists only in-frame clones, some missing. The sample records about 50,000 clones, just over 70% being singletons. The germline V gene encodes CDR1 ENHRY and CDR2 SYGVKD. With 4 bases clipped from V and 5 bases from J, the junction kept 6 bases outside the gene matches. This CDR3 has 14 residues. As for time point: pre-treatment sample, taken before nivolumab and TIL therapy. Pleural nodules or supraclavicular lymph nodes made up most of the excised metastases sampled.

The V call is TRBV10-3, the J call TRBJ1-1; TRBD1 agrees at 8 bases. This specimen was tumor tissue, taken at baseline. This TCR was recovered from a person between 25 and 79 years old with non-small cell lung cancer. The CDR3 region is CAISGQGADTEAFF. The DNA for the CDR3 is TGTGCCATCAGTGGGCAGGGGGCTGATACTGAAGCTTTCTTT.